This T cell receptor (beta chain) was profiled in a study of blood T cells in healthy people across ages. V lost 3 bases and J 3 bases, leaving 7 bases between the germline ends. Germline V gives CDR1 SGHKS, CDR2 YYEKEE (reference sequence). The CDR3 totals 13 residues. This clonotype was counted only a few times. Antigen: not known. Findings and caveats of the study: TCR beta diversity per million T cells fell roughly linearly with age.

A second PCR, run for about 6 to 11 cycles, used a sample-barcoded 5' primer plus a J-beta primer mix. MiXCR, run by TCRdb on the 5' RACE reads, gives a single entry per CDR3 protein. The sample includes over 1,500,000 distinct CDR3 sequences, roughly 52% of them seen just once. The source is a woman aged 40 to 50 in good health. The V and J genes are TRBV5-5 and TRBJ1-5, with D uncertain. Sequencing used blood. CDR3 DNA: TGTGCCAGCAGCTCCGATATCAATCAGCCCCAGCATTTT. Translation gives CASSSDINQPQHF.